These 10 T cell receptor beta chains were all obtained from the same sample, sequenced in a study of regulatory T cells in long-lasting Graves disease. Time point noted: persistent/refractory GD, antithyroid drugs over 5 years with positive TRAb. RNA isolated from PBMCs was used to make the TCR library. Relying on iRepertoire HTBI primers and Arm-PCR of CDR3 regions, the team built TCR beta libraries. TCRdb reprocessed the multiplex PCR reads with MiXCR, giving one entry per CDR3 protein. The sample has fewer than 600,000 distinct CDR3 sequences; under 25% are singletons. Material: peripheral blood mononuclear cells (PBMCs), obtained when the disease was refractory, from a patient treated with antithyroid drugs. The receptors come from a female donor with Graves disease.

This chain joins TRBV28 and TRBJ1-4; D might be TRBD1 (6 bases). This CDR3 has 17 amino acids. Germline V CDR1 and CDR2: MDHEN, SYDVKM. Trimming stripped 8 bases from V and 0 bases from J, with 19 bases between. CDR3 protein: CASGGRLGRATNEKLFF. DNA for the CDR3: TGTGCCAGCGGGGGGCGGTTGGGCCGGGCAACTAATGAAAAACTGTTTTTT. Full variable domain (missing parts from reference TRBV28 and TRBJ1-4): DVKVTQSSRYLVKRTGEKVFLECVQDMDHENMFWYRQDPGLGLRLIYFSYDVKMKEKGDIPEGYSVSREKKERFSLILESASTNQTSMYLCASGGRLGRATNEKLFFGSGTQLSVL.

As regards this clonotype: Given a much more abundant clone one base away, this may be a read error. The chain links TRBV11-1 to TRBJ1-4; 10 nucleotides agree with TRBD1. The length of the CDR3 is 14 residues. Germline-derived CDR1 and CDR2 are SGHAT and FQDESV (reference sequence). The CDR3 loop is CAGSSTGGNEKLFF. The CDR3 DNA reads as TGTGCCGGCAGCTCGACAGGGGGCAATGAAAAACTGTTTTTT. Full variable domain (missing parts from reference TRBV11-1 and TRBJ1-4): EAEVAQSPRYKITEKSQAVAFWCDPISGHATLYWYRQILGQGPELLVQFQDESVVDDSQLPKDRFSAERLKGVDSTLKIQPAELGDSAMYLCAGSSTGGNEKLFFGSGTQLSVL.

DNA for the CDR3: TGTGCCAGCAGTCCCCCGACAGGAAGCTCCTATAATTCACCCCTCCACTTT. Translation: CASSPPTGSSYNSPLHF. The chain has TRBV12-3 or TRBV12-4 and TRBJ1-6, with D possibly matching TRBD1 (6 bases). The CDR3 contains 17 residues. Trimming shortened V by 5 bases and J by 0 bases, and 14 bases separated the two germline ends.

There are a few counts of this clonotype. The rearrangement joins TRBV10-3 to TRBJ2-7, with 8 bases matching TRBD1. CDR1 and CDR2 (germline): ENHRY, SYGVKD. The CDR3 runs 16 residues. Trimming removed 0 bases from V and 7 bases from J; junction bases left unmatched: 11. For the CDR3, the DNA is TGTGCCATCAGTGAGTCGGCACAGGGGGGAGGTTGGGAGCAGTACTTC. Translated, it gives CAISESAQGGGWEQYF.

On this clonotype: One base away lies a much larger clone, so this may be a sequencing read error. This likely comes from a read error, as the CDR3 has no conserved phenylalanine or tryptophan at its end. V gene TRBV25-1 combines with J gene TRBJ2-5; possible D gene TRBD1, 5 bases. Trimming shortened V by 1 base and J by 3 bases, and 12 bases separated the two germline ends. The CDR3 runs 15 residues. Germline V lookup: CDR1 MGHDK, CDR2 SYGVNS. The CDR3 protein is CASSEFGLGEETQYS. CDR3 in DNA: TGTGCCAGCAGTGAATTCGGGCTAGGGGAAGAGACCCAGTACTCC.

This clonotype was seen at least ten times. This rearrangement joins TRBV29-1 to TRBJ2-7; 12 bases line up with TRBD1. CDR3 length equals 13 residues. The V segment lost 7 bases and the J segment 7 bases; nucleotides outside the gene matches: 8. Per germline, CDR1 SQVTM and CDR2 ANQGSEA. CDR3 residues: CSATGQGAEEQYF. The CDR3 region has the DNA TGCAGCGCAACGGGACAGGGGGCTGAAGAGCAGTACTTC.

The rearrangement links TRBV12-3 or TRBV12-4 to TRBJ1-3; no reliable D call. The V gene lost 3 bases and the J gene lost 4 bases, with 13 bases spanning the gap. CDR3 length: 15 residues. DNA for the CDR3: TGTGCCAGCAGTTTCGGTGTACCTCTCGGAAACACCATATATTTT. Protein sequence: CASSFGVPLGNTIYF.

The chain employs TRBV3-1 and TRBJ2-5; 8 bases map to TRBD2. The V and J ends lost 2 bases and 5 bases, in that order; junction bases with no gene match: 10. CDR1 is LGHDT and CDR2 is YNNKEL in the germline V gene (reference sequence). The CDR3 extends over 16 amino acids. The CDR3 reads CASSQLEAGAGETQYF. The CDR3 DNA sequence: TGTGCCAGCAGCCAACTAGAAGCGGGGGCCGGGGAGACCCAGTACTTC.

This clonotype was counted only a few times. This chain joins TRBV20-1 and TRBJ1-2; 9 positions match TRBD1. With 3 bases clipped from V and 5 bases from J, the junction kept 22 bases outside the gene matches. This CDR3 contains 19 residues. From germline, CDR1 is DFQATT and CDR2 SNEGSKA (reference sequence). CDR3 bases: TGCAGTGCTAGGGCGGTGGGCGGGACAGGGAAGGGAAGAGGTTATGGCTACACCTTC. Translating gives CSARAVGGTGKGRGYGYTF.

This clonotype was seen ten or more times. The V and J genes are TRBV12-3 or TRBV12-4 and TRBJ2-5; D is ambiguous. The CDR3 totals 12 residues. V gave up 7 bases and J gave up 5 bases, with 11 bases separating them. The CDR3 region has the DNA TGTGCCAGCACCTTGCTGGGGGAGACCCAGTACTTC. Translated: CASTLLGETQYF.